Many counts were recorded for the clone carrying this T cell receptor beta chain. Its antigen is as yet unknown. TCRdb reanalysed the reads using MiXCR and keeps one entry per CDR3 protein. The table shows hundreds of thousands of distinct CDR3 sequences, with 33% occurring only once. The data were obtained in a study of T cell repertoires in cytomegalovirus infection. At the level of the study: Well-studied HLA-B-restricted CMV epitopes were used in the study alongside recently identified HLA-C-restricted ones.

The CDR3 extends over 16 amino acids. CDR1 and CDR2 from the germline V gene are SGHVS and FNYEAQ. The V and J ends lost 1 base and 5 bases, in that order; junction bases with no gene match: 5. Sample: cultured PBMCs, taken from culture after CMV antigen stimulation. The TCR comes from a human donor in good health (CMV status not recorded). Some clones in this sample may be carry-over from other donors' samples. This sequence joins TRBV7-6 and TRBJ2-7, with TRBD2 matching 13 bases. CDR3 DNA: TGTGCCAGCAGCTTAGGACTAGCGGGAGGTACCCACGAGCAGTACTTC. It codes for CASSLGLAGGTHEQYF.